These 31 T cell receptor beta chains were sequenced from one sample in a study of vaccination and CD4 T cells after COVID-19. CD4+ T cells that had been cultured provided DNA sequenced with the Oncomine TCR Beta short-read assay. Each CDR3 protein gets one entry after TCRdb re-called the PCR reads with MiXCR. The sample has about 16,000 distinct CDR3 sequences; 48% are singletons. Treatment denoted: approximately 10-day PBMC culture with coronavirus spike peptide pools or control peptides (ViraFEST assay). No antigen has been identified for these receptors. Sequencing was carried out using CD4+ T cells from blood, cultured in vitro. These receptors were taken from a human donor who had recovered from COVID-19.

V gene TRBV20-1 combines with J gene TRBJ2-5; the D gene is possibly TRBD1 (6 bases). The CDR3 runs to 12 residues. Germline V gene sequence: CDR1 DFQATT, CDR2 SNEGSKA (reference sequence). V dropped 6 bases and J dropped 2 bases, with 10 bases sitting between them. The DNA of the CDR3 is TGCAGTGCAAAGGGACATCAAGAGACCCAGTACTTC. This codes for CSAKGHQETQYF.

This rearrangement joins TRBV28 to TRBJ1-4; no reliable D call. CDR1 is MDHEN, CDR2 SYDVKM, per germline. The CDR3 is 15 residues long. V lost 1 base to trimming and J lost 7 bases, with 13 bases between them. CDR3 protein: CASSLLGVGGEKLFF. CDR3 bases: TGTGCCAGCAGTTTATTGGGAGTGGGTGGTGAAAAACTGTTTTTT.

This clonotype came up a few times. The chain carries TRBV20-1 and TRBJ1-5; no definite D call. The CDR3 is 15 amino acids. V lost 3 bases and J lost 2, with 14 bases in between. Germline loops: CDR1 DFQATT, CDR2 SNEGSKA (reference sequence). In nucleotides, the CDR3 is TGCAGTGCTAGGACTCCCAAGGAAGGCAATCAGCCCCAGCATTTT. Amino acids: CSARTPKEGNQPQHF.

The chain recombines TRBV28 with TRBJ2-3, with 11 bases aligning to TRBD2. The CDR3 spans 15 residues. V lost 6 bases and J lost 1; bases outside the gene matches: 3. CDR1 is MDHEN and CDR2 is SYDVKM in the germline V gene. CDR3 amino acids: CASSEGLAGTDTQYF. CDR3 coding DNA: TGTGCCAGCAGCGAGGGACTAGCGGGCACAGATACGCAGTATTTT. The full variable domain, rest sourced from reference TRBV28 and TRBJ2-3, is DVKVTQSSRYLVKRTGEKVFLECVQDMDHENMFWYRQDPGLGLRLIYFSYDVKMKEKGDIPEGYSVSREKKERFSLILESASTNQTSMYLCASSEGLAGTDTQYFGPGTRLTVL.

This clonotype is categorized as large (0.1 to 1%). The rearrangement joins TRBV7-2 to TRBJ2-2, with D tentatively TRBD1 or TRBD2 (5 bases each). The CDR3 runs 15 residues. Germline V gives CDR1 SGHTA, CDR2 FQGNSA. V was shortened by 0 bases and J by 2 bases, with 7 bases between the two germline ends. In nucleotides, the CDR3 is TGTGCCAGCAGCTTAGCCGGGACCAACACCGGGGAGCTGTTTTTT. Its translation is CASSLAGTNTGELFF.

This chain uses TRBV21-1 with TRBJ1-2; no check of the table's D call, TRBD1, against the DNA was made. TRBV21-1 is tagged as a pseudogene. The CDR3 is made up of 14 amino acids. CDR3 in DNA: TGTGCCAGCGCTAAGGCCGGGACCTACTATGGCTACACCTTC. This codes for CASAKAGTYYGYTF.

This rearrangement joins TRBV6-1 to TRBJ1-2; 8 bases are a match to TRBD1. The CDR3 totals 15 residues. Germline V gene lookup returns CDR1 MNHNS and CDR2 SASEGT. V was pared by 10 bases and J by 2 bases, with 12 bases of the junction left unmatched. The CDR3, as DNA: TGTGCCACCCTGGACAGGGCAAGTGGGAACTATGGCTACACCTTC. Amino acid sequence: CATLDRASGNYGYTF.

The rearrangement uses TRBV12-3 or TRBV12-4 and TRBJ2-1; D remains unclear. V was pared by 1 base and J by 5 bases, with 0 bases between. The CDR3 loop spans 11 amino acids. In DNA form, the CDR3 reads TGTGCCAGCAGTTTAGACAATGAGCAGTTCTTC. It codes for CASSLDNEQFF.

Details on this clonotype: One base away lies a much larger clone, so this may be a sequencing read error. The DNA of the CDR3 is TGTGCCAGCAGCTTAGCGCACGGCGGGGGGGCCAACGAGCAGTACTTC. This sequence encodes CASSLAHGGGANEQYF. The chain uses TRBV7-2 and TRBJ2-7, with 9 positions matching TRBD2. V lost 0 bases and J lost 5; bases outside the gene matches: 8. The CDR3 loop spans 16 amino acids. Per the germline V gene, CDR1 is SGHTA and CDR2 is FQGNSA.

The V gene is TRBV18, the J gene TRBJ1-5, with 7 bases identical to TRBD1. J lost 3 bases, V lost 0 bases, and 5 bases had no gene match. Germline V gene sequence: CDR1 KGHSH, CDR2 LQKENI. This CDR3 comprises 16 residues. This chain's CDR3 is CASSPPGTAFNQPQHF. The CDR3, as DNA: TGTGCCAGCTCACCACCAGGGACAGCTTTCAATCAGCCCCAGCATTTT. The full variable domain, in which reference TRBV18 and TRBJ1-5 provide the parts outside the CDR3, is NAGVMQNPRHLVRRRGQEARLRCSPMKGHSHVYWYRQLPEEGLKFMVYLQKENIIDESGMPKERFSAEFPKEGPSILRIQQVVRGDSAAYFCASSPPGTAFNQPQHFGDGTRLSIL.

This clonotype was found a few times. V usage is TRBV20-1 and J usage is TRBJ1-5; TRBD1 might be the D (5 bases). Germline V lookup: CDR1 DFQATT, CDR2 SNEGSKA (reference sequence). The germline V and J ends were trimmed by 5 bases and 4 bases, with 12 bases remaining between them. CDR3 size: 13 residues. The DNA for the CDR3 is TGCAGTGCTCACGGGGGGGGGAATCAGCCCCAGCATTTT. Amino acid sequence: CSAHGGGNQPQHF.

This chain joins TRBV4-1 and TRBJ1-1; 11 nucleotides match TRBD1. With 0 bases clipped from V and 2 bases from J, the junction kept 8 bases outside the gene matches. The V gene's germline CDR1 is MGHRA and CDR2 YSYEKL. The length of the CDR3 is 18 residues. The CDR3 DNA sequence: TGCGCCAGCAGCCAAGATAGGGACAGGGGGAGAGCAAACACTGAAGCTTTCTTT. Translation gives CASSQDRDRGRANTEAFF.

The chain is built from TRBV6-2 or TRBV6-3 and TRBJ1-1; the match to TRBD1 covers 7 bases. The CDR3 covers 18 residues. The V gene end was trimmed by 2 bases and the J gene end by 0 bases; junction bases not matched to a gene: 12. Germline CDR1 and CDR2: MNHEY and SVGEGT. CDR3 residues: CASSYPPTGVGMNTEAFF. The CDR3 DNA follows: TGTGCCAGCAGTTACCCGCCTACAGGGGTAGGGATGAACACTGAAGCTTTCTTT.

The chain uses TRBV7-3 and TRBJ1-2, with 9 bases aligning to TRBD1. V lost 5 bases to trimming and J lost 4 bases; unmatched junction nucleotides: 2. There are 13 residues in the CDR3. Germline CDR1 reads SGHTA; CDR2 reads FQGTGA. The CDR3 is CASSATGGYGYTF. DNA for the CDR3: TGTGCCAGCAGCGCGACAGGGGGCTATGGCTACACCTTC.

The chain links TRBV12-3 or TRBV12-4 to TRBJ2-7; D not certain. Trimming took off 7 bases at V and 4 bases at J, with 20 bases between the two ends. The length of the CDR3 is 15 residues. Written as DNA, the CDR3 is TGTGCCAGCAACCCAGGACCGGGCAATCCTTACGAGCAGTACTTC. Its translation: CASNPGPGNPYEQYF.

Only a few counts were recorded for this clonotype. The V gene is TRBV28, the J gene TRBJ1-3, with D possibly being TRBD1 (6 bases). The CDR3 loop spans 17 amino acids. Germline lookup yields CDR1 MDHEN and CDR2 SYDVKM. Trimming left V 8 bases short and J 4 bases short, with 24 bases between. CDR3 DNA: TGTGCCAGCGTTGGGGCAGGGACAACTTATTTCGGAAACACCATATATTTT. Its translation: CASVGAGTTYFGNTIYF.

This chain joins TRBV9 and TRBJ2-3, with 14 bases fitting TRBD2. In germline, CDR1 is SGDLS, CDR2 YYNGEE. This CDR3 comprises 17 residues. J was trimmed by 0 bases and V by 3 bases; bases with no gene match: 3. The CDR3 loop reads CASSARTSGGSTDTQYF. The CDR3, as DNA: TGTGCCAGCAGCGCCCGGACTAGCGGGGGGAGCACAGATACGCAGTATTTT.

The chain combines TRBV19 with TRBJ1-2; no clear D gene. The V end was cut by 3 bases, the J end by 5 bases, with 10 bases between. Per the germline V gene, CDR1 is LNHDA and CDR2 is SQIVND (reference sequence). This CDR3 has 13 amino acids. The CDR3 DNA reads TGTGCCAGTAGTATCAAGGGTTTTTATGGCTACACCTTC. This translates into CASSIKGFYGYTF. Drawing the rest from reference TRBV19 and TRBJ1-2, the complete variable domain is DGGITQSPKYLFRKEGQNVTLSCEQNLNHDAMYWYRQDPGQGLRLIYYSQIVNDFQKGDIAEGYSVSREKKESFPLTVTSAQKNPTAFYLCASSIKGFYGYTFGSGTRLTVV.

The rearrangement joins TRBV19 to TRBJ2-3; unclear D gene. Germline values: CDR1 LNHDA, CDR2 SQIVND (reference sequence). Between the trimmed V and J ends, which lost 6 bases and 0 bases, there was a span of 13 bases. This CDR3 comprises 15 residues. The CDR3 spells CASSPSAASTDTQYF. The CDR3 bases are TGTGCCAGTAGCCCCTCGGCAGCAAGCACAGATACGCAGTATTTT. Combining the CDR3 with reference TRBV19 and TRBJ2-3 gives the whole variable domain DGGITQSPKYLFRKEGQNVTLSCEQNLNHDAMYWYRQDPGQGLRLIYYSQIVNDFQKGDIAEGYSVSREKKESFPLTVTSAQKNPTAFYLCASSPSAASTDTQYFGPGTRLTVL.

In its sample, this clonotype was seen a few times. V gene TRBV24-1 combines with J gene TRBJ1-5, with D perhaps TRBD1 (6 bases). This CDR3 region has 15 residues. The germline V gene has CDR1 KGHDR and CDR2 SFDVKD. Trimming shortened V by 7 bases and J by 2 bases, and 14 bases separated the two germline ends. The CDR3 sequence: CATSPPGGGNQPQHF. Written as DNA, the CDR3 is TGTGCCACCAGCCCTCCGGGGGGCGGCAATCAGCCCCAGCATTTT.

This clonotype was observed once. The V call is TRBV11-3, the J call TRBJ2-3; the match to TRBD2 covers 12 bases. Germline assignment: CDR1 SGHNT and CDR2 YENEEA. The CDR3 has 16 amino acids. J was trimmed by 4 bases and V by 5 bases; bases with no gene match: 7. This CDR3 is CASSARTSGISDTQYF. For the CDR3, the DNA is TGTGCCAGCAGCGCACGGACTAGCGGGATTTCAGATACGCAGTATTTT. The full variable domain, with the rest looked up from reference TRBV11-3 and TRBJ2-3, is EAGVVQSPRYKIIEKKQPVAFWCNPISGHNTLYWYLQNLGQGPELLIRYENEEAVDDSQLPKDRFSAERLKGVDSTLKIQPAELGDSAVYLCASSARTSGISDTQYFGPGTRLTVL.

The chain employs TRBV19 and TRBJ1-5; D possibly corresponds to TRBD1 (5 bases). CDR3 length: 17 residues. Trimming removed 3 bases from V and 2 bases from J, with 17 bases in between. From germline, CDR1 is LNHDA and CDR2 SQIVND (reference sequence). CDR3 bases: TGTGCCAGTAGTATGGGGGAAGGGGCGGGGGGCAATCAGCCCCAGCATTTT. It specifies CASSMGEGAGGNQPQHF.

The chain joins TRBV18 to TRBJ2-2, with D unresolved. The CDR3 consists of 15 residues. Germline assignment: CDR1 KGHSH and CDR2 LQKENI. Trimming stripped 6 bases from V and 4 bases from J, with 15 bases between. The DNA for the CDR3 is TGTGCCAGCTCCTCGTTTTGGGGAAGCACCGGGGAGCTGTTTTTT. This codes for CASSSFWGSTGELFF.

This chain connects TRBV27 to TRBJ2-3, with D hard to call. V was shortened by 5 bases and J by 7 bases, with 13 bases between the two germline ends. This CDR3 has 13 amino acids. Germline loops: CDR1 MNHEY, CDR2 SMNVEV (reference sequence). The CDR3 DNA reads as TGTGCCAGCAGTCCAATGGGTTTAAATACGCAGTATTTT. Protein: CASSPMGLNTQYF.

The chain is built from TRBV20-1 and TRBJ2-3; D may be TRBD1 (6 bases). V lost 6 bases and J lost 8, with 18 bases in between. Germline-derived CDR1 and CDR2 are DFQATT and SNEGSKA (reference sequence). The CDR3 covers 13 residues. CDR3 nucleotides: TGCAGTGCCCCAGGGCAGGGGTCGGGTACGCAGTATTTT. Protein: CSAPGQGSGTQYF.

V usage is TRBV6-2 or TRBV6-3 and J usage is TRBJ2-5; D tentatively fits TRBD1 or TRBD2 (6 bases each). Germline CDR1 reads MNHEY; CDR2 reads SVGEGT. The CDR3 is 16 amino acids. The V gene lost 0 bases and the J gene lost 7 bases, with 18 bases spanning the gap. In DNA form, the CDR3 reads TGTGCCAGCAGTTACTCGGTCTTTCGAGGAGGGGGGACCCAGTACTTC. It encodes CASSYSVFRGGGTQYF.

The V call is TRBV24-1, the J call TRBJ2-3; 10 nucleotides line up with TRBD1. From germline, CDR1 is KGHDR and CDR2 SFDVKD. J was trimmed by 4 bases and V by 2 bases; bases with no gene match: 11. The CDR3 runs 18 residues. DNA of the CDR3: TGTGCCACCAGTGATTCCGACCCGGGACAGGGGATGCCAGATACGCAGTATTTT. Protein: CATSDSDPGQGMPDTQYF.

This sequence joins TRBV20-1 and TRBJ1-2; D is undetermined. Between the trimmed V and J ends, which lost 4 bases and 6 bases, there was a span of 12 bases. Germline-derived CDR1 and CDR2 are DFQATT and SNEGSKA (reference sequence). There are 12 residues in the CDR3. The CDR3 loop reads CSATTLGDGYTF. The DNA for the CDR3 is TGCAGTGCTACGACGCTGGGCGATGGCTACACCTTC.

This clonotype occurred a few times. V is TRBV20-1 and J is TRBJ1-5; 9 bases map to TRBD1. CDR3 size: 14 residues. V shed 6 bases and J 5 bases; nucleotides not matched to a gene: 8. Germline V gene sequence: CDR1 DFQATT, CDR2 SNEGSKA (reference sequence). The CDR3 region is CSASPQGADQPQHF. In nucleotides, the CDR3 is TGCAGTGCGAGCCCACAGGGGGCAGATCAGCCCCAGCATTTT.

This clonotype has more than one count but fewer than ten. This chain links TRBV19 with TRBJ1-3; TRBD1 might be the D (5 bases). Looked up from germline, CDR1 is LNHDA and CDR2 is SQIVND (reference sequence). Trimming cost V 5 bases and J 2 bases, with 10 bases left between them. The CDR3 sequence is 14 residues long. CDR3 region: CASSWGATGNTIYF. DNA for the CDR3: TGTGCCAGTAGTTGGGGCGCGACTGGAAACACCATATATTTT. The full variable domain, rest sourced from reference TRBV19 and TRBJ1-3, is DGGITQSPKYLFRKEGQNVTLSCEQNLNHDAMYWYRQDPGQGLRLIYYSQIVNDFQKGDIAEGYSVSREKKESFPLTVTSAQKNPTAFYLCASSWGATGNTIYFGEGSWLTVV.

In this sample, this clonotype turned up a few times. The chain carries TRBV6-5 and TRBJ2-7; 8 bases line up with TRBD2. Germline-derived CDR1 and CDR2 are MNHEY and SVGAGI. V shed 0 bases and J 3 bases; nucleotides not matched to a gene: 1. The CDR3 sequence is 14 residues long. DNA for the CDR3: TGTGCCAGCAGTTACTCCCTAGCGGGCTACGAGCAGTACTTC. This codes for CASSYSLAGYEQYF.